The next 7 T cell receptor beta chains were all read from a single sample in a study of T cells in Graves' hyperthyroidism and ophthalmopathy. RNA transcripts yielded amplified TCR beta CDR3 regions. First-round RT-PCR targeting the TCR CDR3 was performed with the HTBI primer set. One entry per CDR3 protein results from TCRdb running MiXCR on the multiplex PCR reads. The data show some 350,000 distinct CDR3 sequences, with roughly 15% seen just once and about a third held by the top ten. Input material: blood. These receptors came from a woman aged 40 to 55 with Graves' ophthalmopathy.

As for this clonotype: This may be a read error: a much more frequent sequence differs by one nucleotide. This CDR3 reads CASSSLTSTDTQYF. In nucleotides, the CDR3 is TGTGCCAGCAGCTCGCTGACAAGCACAGATACGCAGTATTTT. J is TRBJ2-3 and V is TRBV11-2; unclear D gene. Trimming stripped 4 bases from V and 0 bases from J, with 8 bases between. Germline lookup yields CDR1 SGHAT and CDR2 FQNNGV. CDR3 length: 14 residues.

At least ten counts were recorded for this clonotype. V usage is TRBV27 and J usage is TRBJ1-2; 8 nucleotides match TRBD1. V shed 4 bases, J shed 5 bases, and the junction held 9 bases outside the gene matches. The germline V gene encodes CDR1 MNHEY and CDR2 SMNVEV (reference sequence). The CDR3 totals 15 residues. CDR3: CASSSASGGVYGYTF. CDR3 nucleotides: TGTGCCAGCAGTTCAGCTTCAGGGGGCGTATATGGCTACACCTTC.

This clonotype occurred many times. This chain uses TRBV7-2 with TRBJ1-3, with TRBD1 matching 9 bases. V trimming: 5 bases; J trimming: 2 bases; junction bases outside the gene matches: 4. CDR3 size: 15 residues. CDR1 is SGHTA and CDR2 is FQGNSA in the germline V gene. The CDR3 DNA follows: TGTGCCAGCAGCGTCAGGACAGGGGCTGGAAACACCATATATTTT. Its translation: CASSVRTGAGNTIYF.

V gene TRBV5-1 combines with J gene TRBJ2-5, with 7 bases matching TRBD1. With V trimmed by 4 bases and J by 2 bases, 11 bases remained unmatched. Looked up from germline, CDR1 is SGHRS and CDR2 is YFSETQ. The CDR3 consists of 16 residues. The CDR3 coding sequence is TGCGCCAGCAGCCCCTGGATGGGGGACAGACAAGAGACCCAGTACTTC. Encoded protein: CASSPWMGDRQETQYF. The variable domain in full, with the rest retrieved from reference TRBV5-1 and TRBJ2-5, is KAGVTQTPRYLIKTRGQQVTLSCSPISGHRSVSWYQQTPGQGLQFLFEYFSETQRNKGNFPGRFSGRQFSNSRSEMNVSTLELGDSALYLCASSPWMGDRQETQYFGPGTRLLVL.

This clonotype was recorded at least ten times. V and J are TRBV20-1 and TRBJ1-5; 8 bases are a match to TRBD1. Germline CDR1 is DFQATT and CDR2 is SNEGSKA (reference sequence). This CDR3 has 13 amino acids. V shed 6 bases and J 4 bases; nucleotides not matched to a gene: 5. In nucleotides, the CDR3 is TGCAGTGCAAACAGGGGGTGGAATCAGCCCCAGCATTTT. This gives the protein CSANRGWNQPQHF.

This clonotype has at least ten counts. DNA for the CDR3: TGTGCCACCAGCAGAACAAAGTCTAGCGGGGTTAGCGGGGAGCTGTTTTTT. Protein: CATSRTKSSGVSGELFF. The chain couples TRBV15 to TRBJ2-2; 9 bases agree with TRBD2. Germline loops: CDR1 LNHNV, CDR2 YYDKDF (reference sequence). The CDR3 covers 17 residues. J was trimmed by 7 bases and V by 2 bases; bases with no gene match: 11.

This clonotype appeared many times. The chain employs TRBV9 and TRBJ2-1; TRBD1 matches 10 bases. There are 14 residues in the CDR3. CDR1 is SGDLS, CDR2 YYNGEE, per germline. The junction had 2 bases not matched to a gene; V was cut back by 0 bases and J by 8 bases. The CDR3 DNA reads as TGTGCCAGCAGCGTAGGGGACAGGGGTCATGAGCAGTTCTTC. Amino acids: CASSVGDRGHEQFF.